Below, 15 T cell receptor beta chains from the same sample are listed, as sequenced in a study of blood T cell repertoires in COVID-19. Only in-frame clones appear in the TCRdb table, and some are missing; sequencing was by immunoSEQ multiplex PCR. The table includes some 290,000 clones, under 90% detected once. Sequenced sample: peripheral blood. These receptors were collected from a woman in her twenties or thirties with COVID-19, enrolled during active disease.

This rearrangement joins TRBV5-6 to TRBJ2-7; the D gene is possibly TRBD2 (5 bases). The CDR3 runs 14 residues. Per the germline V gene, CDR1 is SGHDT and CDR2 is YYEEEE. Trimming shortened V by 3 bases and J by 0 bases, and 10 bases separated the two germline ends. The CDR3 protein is CASSWTGLSYEQYF. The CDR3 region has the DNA TGTGCCAGCAGCTGGACTGGCCTCTCCTACGAGCAGTACTTC.

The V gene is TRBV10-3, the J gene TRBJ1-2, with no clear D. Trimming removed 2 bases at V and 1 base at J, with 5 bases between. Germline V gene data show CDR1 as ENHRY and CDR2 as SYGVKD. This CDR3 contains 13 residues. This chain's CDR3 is CAISELDNYGYTF. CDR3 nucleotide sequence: TGTGCCATCAGTGAGCTAGATAACTATGGCTACACCTTC.

CDR3 region: CASSTKAGVSETQYF. The CDR3, as DNA: TGTGCCAGCAGCACGAAAGCGGGGGTGTCAGAGACCCAGTACTTC. The chain combines TRBV7-9 with TRBJ2-5; 8 bases align to TRBD2. The V gene end was trimmed by 5 bases and the J gene end by 4 bases; junction bases not matched to a gene: 9. The CDR3 length is 15 residues. Germline V gene lookup returns CDR1 SEHNR and CDR2 FQNEAQ (reference sequence).

The DNA for the CDR3 is TGTGCCAGCAGCCAGGGACAGAAGAACACTGAAGCTTTCTTT. Its protein is CASSQGQKNTEAFF. V usage is TRBV3-1 (or the pseudogene TRBV3-2) and J usage is TRBJ1-1; 7 bases align to TRBD1. CDR3 size: 14 residues. V was clipped by 3 bases and J by 1 base; unmatched bases: 2. CDR1 LGHDT and CDR2 YNNKEL come from the germline V gene (reference sequence).

The CDR3 nucleotides read TGCGCCAGCAGTACAGGGGTCGGGAATGAGCAGTTCTTC. Its protein product is CASSTGVGNEQFF. The gene calls are TRBV10-1 and TRBJ2-1, with 7 bases matching TRBD1. The CDR3 is 13 amino acids. The V gene's germline CDR1 is WNHNN and CDR2 SYGVQD (reference sequence). V trimming: 5 bases; J trimming: 7 bases; junction bases outside the gene matches: 5.

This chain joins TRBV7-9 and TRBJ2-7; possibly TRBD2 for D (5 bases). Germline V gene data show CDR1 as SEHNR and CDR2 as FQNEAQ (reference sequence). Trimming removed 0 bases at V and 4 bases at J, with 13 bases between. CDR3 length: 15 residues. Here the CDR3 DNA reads TGTGCCAGCAGCTTAGCCGGCTTAAGGGAGTACGAGCAGTACTTC. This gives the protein CASSLAGLREYEQYF.

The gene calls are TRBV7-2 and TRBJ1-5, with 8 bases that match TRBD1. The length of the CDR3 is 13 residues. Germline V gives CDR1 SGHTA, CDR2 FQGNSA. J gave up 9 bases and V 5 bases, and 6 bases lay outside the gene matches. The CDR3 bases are TGTGCCAGCAGCGTAGGACAGGGACGGCCCCAGCATTTT. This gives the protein CASSVGQGRPQHF.

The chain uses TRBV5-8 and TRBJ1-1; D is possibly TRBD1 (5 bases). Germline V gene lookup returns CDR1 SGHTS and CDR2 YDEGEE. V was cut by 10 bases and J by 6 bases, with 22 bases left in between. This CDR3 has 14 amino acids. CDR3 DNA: TGTGCCCAACCGGGGGAAGTTTCCATCGCTGAAGCTTTCTTT. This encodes CAQPGEVSIAEAFF. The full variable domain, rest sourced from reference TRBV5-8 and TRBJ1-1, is EAGVTQSPTHLIKTRGQQATLRCSPISGHTSVYWYQQALGLGLQFLLWYDEGEERNRGNFPPRFSGRQFPNYSSELNVNALELEDSALYLCAQPGEVSIAEAFFGQGTRLTVV.

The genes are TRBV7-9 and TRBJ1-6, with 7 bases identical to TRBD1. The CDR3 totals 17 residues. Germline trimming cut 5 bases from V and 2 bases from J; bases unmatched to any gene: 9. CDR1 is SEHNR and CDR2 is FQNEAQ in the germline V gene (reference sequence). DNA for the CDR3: TGTGCCAGCAGCCCACCGACAGGGCGAACCTATAATTCACCCCTCCACTTT. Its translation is CASSPPTGRTYNSPLHF.

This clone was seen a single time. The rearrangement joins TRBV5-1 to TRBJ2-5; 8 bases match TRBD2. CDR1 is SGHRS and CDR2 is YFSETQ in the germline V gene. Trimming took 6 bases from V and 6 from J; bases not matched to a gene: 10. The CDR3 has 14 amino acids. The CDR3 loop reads CASNDGGAGKTQYF. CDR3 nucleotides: TGCGCCAGCAATGACGGGGGGGCCGGGAAGACCCAGTACTTC. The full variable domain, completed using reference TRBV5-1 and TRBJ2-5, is KAGVTQTPRYLIKTRGQQVTLSCSPISGHRSVSWYQQTPGQGLQFLFEYFSETQRNKGNFPGRFSGRQFSNSRSEMNVSTLELGDSALYLCASNDGGAGKTQYFGPGTRLLVL.

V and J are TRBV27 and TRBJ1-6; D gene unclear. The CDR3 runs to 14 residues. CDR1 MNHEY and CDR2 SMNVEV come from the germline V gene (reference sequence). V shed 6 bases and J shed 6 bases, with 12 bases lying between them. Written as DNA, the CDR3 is TGTGCCAGCAGCGAGTCATTTTCTAATTCACCCCTCCACTTT. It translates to CASSESFSNSPLHF.

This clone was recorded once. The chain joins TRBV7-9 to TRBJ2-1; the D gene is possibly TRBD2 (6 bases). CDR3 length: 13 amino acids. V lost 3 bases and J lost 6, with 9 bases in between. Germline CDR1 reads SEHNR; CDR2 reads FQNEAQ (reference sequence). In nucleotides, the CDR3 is TGTGCCAGCAGCTTTCCGGGGGTCAATGAGCAGTTCTTC. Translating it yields CASSFPGVNEQFF.

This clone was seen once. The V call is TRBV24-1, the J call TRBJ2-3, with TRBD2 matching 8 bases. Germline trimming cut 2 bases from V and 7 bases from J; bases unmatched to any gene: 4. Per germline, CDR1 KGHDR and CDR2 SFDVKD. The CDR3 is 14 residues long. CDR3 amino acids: CATSDSGGINTQYF. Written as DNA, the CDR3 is TGTGCCACCAGTGATTCGGGAGGGATCAATACGCAGTATTTT.

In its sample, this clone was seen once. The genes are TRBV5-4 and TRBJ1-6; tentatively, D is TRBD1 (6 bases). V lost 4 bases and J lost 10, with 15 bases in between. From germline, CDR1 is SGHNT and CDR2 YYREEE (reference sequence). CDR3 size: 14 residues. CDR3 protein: CASSRGGGISPLHF. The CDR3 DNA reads TGTGCCAGCAGCCGAGGGGGGGGAATATCACCCCTCCACTTT.

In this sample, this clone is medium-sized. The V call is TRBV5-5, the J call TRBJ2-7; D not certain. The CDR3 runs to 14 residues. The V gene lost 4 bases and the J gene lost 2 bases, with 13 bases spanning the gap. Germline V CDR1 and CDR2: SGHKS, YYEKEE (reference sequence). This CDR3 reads CASSPARAPYEQYF. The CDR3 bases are TGTGCCAGCAGCCCGGCAAGAGCGCCCTACGAGCAGTACTTC. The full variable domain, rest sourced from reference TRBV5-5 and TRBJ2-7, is DAGVTQSPTHLIKTRGQQVTLRCSPISGHKSVSWYQQVLGQGPQFIFQYYEKEERGRGNFPDRFSARQFPNYSSELNVNALLLGDSALYLCASSPARAPYEQYFGPGTRLTVT.